The 27 T cell receptor beta chains reported below all come from one sample, sequenced in a study of T cell responses to AZD1222 COVID-19 vaccine. The assay was immunoSEQ multiplex PCR, and TCRdb's table has in-frame clones only and misses some. The data show 200,000 to 250,000 clones, with approximately 94% seen just once and roughly 0.99% held by the top ten. Sample: peripheral blood, taken on day 0 of MenACWY control vaccination. The receptors shown here come from an adult in good health.

The rearrangement links TRBV28 to TRBJ1-4; D is perhaps TRBD1 (6 bases). The CDR3 has 15 residues. Per germline, CDR1 MDHEN and CDR2 SYDVKM. The V and J ends lost 1 base and 8 bases respectively, with 14 bases between them. The CDR3 region has the DNA TGTGCCAGCAGTTTATCCAACAGGGCGAGGGAAAAACTGTTTTTT. Translation gives CASSLSNRAREKLFF. Together with reference TRBV28 and TRBJ1-4, the CDR3 gives the full variable domain: DVKVTQSSRYLVKRTGEKVFLECVQDMDHENMFWYRQDPGLGLRLIYFSYDVKMKEKGDIPEGYSVSREKKERFSLILESASTNQTSMYLCASSLSNRAREKLFFGSGTQLSVL.

The chain carries TRBV6-5 and TRBJ1-2; D gene ambiguous. Trimming stripped 0 bases from V and 6 bases from J, with 8 bases between. This CDR3 has 13 amino acids. Per germline, CDR1 MNHEY and CDR2 SVGAGI. Here the CDR3 DNA reads TGTGCCAGCAGTTACTCGGGAAGGAATGGCTACACCTTC. Its protein product is CASSYSGRNGYTF.

The chain couples TRBV5-4 to TRBJ2-7; TRBD2 agrees at 7 bases. J lost 0 bases, V lost 5 bases, and 8 bases had no gene match. Germline CDR1 is SGHNT and CDR2 is YYREEE (reference sequence). This CDR3 region has 15 residues. The CDR3 DNA reads TGTGCCAGCAGTCAAGCGGGGACGAGCTCCTACGAGCAGTACTTC. This sequence encodes CASSQAGTSSYEQYF.

The chain carries TRBV2 and TRBJ1-1; D not certain. The V and J ends lost 3 bases and 1 base respectively, with 12 bases between them. In germline, CDR1 is SNHLY, CDR2 FYNNEI. The CDR3 consists of 15 residues. CDR3 DNA: TGTGCCAGCAGTGAGGAAATAGTTCCGAACACTGAAGCTTTCTTT. Translating it yields CASSEEIVPNTEAFF.

The chain has TRBV5-8 and TRBJ1-6; D remains unclear. CDR1 and CDR2 from the germline V gene are SGHTS and YDEGEE. The CDR3 has 13 amino acids. V lost 7 bases and J 5 bases, leaving 10 bases between the germline ends. The DNA of the CDR3 is TGTGCCAGCGCCGGGCCCCATAATTCACCCCTCCACTTT. Amino acid sequence: CASAGPHNSPLHF.

This sequence joins TRBV3-1 (or the pseudogene TRBV3-2) and TRBJ1-6, with TRBD1 as a possible D gene (6 bases). The germline gives CDR1 LGHDT, CDR2 YNNKEL (reference sequence). The CDR3 is made up of 16 amino acids. Trimming pared 4 bases from V and 3 bases from J, leaving 13 bases between. The CDR3 region is CASSLSTGIYNSPLHF. CDR3 DNA sequence: TGTGCCAGCAGCCTCTCGACAGGCATCTATAATTCACCCCTCCACTTT.

This clone was seen only a few times. The rearrangement uses TRBV2 and TRBJ1-1; D possibly corresponds to TRBD1 (6 bases). The CDR3 is made up of 14 amino acids. V was shortened by 5 bases and J by 3 bases, with 13 bases between the two germline ends. The V gene's germline CDR1 is SNHLY and CDR2 FYNNEI. The DNA of the CDR3 is TGTGCCAGCAGTCGGGGGCAGGGTTACACTGAAGCTTTCTTT. Translation: CASSRGQGYTEAFF.

The V and J genes are TRBV18 and TRBJ1-5; D remains ambiguous. Germline lookup yields CDR1 KGHSH and CDR2 LQKENI. The CDR3 has 12 residues. Trimming cost V 3 bases and J 3 bases, with 3 bases left between them. The CDR3 region is CASSPTNQPQHF. CDR3 sequence (DNA): TGTGCCAGCTCACCGACCAATCAGCCCCAGCATTTT.

The J gene is TRBJ1-5, the V gene TRBV6-5; the D is unclear. Per the germline V gene, CDR1 is MNHEY and CDR2 is SVGAGI. The CDR3 has 13 amino acids. V was pared by 7 bases and J by 10 bases, with 17 bases between. In nucleotides, the CDR3 is TGTGCCAGCACCATAGACACAATCAGCCCCCAGCATTTT. Amino acids: CASTIDTISPQHF.

V gene TRBV5-1 combines with J gene TRBJ2-1; a weak D match, TRBD2 (6 bases). Germline CDR1 SGHRS, CDR2 YFSETQ. The CDR3 has 16 amino acids. The V end was cut by 0 bases, the J end by 0 bases, with 10 bases between. The CDR3 here is CASSLGTSFSYNEQFF. The CDR3 DNA is TGCGCCAGCAGCTTGGGCACTAGCTTCTCCTACAATGAGCAGTTCTTC.

This chain links TRBV28 with TRBJ2-3; 11 positions match TRBD2. Germline CDR1 and CDR2: MDHEN and SYDVKM. V lost 10 bases, J lost 2 bases, and 5 bases stayed unmatched. The CDR3 sequence is 14 residues long. CDR3 nucleotide sequence: TGTGCCACCTCACTAGCGGGGGACACAGATACGCAGTATTTT. Its protein product is CATSLAGDTDTQYF.

As regards this clone: This specimen includes other DNA sequences encoding the same CDR3. This rearrangement joins TRBV6-5 to TRBJ1-5; no clear D. The germline V gene has CDR1 MNHEY and CDR2 SVGAGI. V dropped 6 bases and J dropped 1 base, with 10 bases sitting between them. The CDR3 sequence is 14 residues long. CDR3 protein: CASSRTGSNQPQHF. The CDR3 nucleotides read TGTGCCAGCAGCCGAACCGGCAGCAATCAGCCCCAGCATTTT.

The rearrangement links TRBV3-1 (or the pseudogene TRBV3-2) to TRBJ1-4; 7 bases align to TRBD1. Unmatched junction bases numbered 19, after V lost 8 bases and J lost 4 bases. The CDR3 length is 18 residues. Germline V gene sequence: CDR1 LGHDT, CDR2 YNNKEL (reference sequence). The chain's CDR3 is CASGTFGTVKANNEKLFF. CDR3 in DNA: TGTGCCAGCGGGACCTTCGGGACAGTCAAGGCTAATAATGAAAAACTGTTTTTT.

The chain carries TRBV18 and TRBJ1-4; D possibly corresponds to TRBD1 (5 bases). V gave up 4 bases and J gave up 5 bases, with 17 bases separating them. This CDR3 has 16 residues. Germline CDR1 and CDR2: KGHSH and LQKENI. The DNA of the CDR3 is TGTGCCAGCTCACTCCCCGGGAGGGGACTCAATGAAAAACTGTTTTTT. This sequence encodes CASSLPGRGLNEKLFF.

This rearrangement joins TRBV12-5 to TRBJ1-6; 7 bases are shared with TRBD1. Germline V gene lookup returns CDR1 LGHNT and CDR2 FRNRAP. There are 16 residues in the CDR3. The J segment lost 2 bases and the V segment lost 1 base, leaving 2 bases of the junction unmatched. DNA of the CDR3: TGTGCTAGTGGTTTGGGCACAGGGGCCTATAATTCACCCCTCCACTTT. It is translated as CASGLGTGAYNSPLHF.

The V gene is TRBV12-5, the J gene TRBJ2-7; D gene uncertain. Trimming shortened V by 1 base and J by 4 bases, and 5 bases separated the two germline ends. CDR1 is LGHNT and CDR2 is FRNRAP in the germline V gene. The CDR3 consists of 12 residues. The CDR3 here is CASGLEVYEQYF. As DNA, the CDR3 is TGTGCTAGTGGTTTGGAAGTTTACGAGCAGTACTTC.

The chain uses TRBV7-8 and TRBJ2-5; TRBD2 might be the D (6 bases). V lost 6 bases and J lost 3, with 11 bases in between. The CDR3 covers 13 residues. Germline CDR1 and CDR2: SGHVS and FQNEAQ. The CDR3 DNA follows: TGTGCCAGCAGAGAGGAGGGGAAAGAGACCCAGTACTTC. Its translation is CASREEGKETQYF.

Here the CDR3 DNA reads TGTGCCAGCAGCTTAAGCGGGGGCAGTAATGAAAAACTGTTTTTT. Its translation is CASSLSGGSNEKLFF. The J gene is TRBJ1-4, the V gene TRBV7-9; maybe TRBD1 (6 bases). With 2 bases removed from V and 4 bases from J, the gap between germline ends came to 11 bases. Germline CDR1 reads SEHNR; CDR2 reads FQNEAQ (reference sequence). The length of the CDR3 is 15 residues.

The CDR3 nucleotides read TGCAGTGCTAGTATCGCTAGCGGGGGATACAATGAGCAGTTCTTC. Residues: CSASIASGGYNEQFF. The chain combines TRBV20-1 with TRBJ2-1; 10 bases are a match to TRBD2. Trimming cost V 3 bases and J 4 bases; bases outside gene matches: 6. The length of the CDR3 is 15 residues. Germline V gives CDR1 DFQATT, CDR2 SNEGSKA (reference sequence).

V usage is TRBV2 and J usage is TRBJ2-3, with 7 bases identical to TRBD2. V lost 5 bases to trimming and J lost 0 bases; unmatched junction nucleotides: 8. In germline, CDR1 is SNHLY, CDR2 FYNNEI. The CDR3 length is 16 residues. CDR3 bases: TGTGCCAGCAGTCCGGGACTACCCACCAGCACAGATACGCAGTATTTT. Translated, it gives CASSPGLPTSTDTQYF.

This chain joins TRBV29-1 and TRBJ2-3; D is undetermined. This CDR3 is built from 10 residues. V was shortened by 7 bases and J by 9 bases, with 11 bases between the two germline ends. Germline CDR1 reads SQVTM; CDR2 reads ANQGSEA. CDR3 region: CSGSYKTQYF. The CDR3 DNA reads TGCAGCGGTAGCTATAAAACGCAGTATTTT.

V gene TRBV5-5 combines with J gene TRBJ1-6; no clear D. Trimming stripped 0 bases from V and 7 bases from J, with 8 bases between. This CDR3 has 14 residues. Germline CDR1 SGHKS, CDR2 YYEKEE (reference sequence). CDR3 in amino acids: CASSLDSRNSPLHF. CDR3 bases: TGTGCCAGCAGCTTGGACAGCCGGAATTCACCCCTCCACTTT.

The genes are TRBV5-1 and TRBJ2-7; TRBD1 might be the D (6 bases). Germline V CDR1 and CDR2: SGHRS, YFSETQ. The V end lost 1 base, the J end lost 2 bases, and 7 bases lay between the germline ends. The CDR3 extends over 13 amino acids. DNA for the CDR3: TGCGCCAGCAGCTTGCAGGGGACCTACGAGCAGTACTTC. Amino acid sequence: CASSLQGTYEQYF.

The chain couples TRBV12-3 or TRBV12-4 to TRBJ1-2, with 10 bases matching TRBD1. V was pared by 9 bases and J by 2 bases, with 3 bases of the junction left unmatched. CDR3 length: 13 residues. In DNA, the CDR3 is TGTGCCAGTACGACAGGGGGCAACTATGGCTACACCTTC. It codes for CASTTGGNYGYTF.

The chain combines TRBV18 with TRBJ2-6; D call uncertain. This CDR3 spans 15 amino acids. Trimming pared 2 bases from V and 2 bases from J, leaving 7 bases between. Germline V gives CDR1 KGHSH, CDR2 LQKENI. CDR3 sequence (DNA): TGTGCCAGCTCACCAACGGCCCCTGGGGCCAACGTCCTGACTTTC. Residues: CASSPTAPGANVLTF.

The chain has TRBV19 and TRBJ1-5; D ambiguous. V shed 3 bases and J shed 3 bases, with 9 bases lying between them. Germline V lookup: CDR1 LNHDA, CDR2 SQIVND (reference sequence). This CDR3 has 14 amino acids. The CDR3 DNA is TGTGCCAGTAGTATCATGGCAGTCAATCAGCCCCAGCATTTT. This codes for CASSIMAVNQPQHF. The full variable domain, completed using reference TRBV19 and TRBJ1-5, is DGGITQSPKYLFRKEGQNVTLSCEQNLNHDAMYWYRQDPGQGLRLIYYSQIVNDFQKGDIAEGYSVSREKKESFPLTVTSAQKNPTAFYLCASSIMAVNQPQHFGDGTRLSIL.

The chain is built from TRBV5-6 and TRBJ1-1, with 11 bases lining up with TRBD1. The J segment lost 4 bases and the V segment lost 4 bases, leaving 9 bases of the junction unmatched. This CDR3 has 16 residues. Germline assignment: CDR1 SGHDT and CDR2 YYEEEE. The CDR3 loop is CASSLYSDRGRTEAFF. CDR3 in DNA: TGTGCCAGCAGCCTATACTCGGACAGGGGGCGCACTGAAGCTTTCTTT.